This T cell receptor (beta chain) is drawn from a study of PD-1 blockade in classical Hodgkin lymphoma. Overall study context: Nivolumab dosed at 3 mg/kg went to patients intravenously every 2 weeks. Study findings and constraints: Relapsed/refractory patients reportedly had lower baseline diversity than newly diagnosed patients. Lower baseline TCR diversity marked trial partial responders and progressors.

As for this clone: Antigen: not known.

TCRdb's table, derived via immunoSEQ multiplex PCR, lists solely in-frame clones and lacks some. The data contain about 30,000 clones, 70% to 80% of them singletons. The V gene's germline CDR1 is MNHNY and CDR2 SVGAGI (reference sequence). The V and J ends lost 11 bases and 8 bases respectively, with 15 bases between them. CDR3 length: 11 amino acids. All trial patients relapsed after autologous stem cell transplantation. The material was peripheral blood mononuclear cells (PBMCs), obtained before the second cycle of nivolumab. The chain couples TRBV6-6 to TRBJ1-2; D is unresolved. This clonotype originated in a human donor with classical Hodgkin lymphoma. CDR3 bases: TGTGCCCCTTGCCGTCAGACCGGCTACACCTTC. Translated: CAPCRQTGYTF.